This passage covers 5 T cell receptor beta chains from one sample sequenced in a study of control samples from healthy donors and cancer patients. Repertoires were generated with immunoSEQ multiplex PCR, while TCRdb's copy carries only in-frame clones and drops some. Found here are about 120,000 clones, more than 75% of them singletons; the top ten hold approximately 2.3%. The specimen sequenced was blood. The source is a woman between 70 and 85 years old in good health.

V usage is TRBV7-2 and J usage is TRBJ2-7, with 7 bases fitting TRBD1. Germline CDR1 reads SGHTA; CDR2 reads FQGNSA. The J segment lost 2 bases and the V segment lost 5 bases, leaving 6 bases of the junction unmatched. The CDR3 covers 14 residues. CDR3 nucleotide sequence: TGTGCCAGCAGCCACCGGGACAGACCCTACGAGCAGTACTTC. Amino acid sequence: CASSHRDRPYEQYF.

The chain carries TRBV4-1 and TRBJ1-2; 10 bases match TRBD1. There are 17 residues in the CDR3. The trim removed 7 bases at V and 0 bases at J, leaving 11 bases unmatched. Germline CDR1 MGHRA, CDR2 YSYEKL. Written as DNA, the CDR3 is TGCGCCAGCACCAAAGGACAGGGGGAACCCTCTAACTATGGCTACACCTTC. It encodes CASTKGQGEPSNYGYTF.

The CDR3 region has the DNA TGTGCCAGCAGCTTGTTGACCGGGACAGGGGTGAATGAAAAACTGTTTTTT. Its translation is CASSLLTGTGVNEKLFF. The chain employs TRBV5-6 and TRBJ1-4; 10 nucleotides agree with TRBD1. V gave up 1 base and J gave up 5 bases; unmatched junction bases: 8. Looked up from germline, CDR1 is SGHDT and CDR2 is YYEEEE. The CDR3 covers 17 residues.

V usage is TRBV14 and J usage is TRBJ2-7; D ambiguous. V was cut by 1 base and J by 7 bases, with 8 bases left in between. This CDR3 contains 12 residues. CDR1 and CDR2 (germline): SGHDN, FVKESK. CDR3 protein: CASSQVSREQYF. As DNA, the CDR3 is TGTGCCAGCAGCCAAGTATCACGGGAGCAGTACTTC.

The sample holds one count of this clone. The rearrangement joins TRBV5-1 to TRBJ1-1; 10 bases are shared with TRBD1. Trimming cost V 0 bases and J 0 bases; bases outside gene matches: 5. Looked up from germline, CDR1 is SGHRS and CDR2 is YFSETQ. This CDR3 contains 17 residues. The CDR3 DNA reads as TGCGCCAGCAGCTTGGGGGACAGGGGACTCGTGAACACTGAAGCTTTCTTT. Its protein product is CASSLGDRGLVNTEAFF.